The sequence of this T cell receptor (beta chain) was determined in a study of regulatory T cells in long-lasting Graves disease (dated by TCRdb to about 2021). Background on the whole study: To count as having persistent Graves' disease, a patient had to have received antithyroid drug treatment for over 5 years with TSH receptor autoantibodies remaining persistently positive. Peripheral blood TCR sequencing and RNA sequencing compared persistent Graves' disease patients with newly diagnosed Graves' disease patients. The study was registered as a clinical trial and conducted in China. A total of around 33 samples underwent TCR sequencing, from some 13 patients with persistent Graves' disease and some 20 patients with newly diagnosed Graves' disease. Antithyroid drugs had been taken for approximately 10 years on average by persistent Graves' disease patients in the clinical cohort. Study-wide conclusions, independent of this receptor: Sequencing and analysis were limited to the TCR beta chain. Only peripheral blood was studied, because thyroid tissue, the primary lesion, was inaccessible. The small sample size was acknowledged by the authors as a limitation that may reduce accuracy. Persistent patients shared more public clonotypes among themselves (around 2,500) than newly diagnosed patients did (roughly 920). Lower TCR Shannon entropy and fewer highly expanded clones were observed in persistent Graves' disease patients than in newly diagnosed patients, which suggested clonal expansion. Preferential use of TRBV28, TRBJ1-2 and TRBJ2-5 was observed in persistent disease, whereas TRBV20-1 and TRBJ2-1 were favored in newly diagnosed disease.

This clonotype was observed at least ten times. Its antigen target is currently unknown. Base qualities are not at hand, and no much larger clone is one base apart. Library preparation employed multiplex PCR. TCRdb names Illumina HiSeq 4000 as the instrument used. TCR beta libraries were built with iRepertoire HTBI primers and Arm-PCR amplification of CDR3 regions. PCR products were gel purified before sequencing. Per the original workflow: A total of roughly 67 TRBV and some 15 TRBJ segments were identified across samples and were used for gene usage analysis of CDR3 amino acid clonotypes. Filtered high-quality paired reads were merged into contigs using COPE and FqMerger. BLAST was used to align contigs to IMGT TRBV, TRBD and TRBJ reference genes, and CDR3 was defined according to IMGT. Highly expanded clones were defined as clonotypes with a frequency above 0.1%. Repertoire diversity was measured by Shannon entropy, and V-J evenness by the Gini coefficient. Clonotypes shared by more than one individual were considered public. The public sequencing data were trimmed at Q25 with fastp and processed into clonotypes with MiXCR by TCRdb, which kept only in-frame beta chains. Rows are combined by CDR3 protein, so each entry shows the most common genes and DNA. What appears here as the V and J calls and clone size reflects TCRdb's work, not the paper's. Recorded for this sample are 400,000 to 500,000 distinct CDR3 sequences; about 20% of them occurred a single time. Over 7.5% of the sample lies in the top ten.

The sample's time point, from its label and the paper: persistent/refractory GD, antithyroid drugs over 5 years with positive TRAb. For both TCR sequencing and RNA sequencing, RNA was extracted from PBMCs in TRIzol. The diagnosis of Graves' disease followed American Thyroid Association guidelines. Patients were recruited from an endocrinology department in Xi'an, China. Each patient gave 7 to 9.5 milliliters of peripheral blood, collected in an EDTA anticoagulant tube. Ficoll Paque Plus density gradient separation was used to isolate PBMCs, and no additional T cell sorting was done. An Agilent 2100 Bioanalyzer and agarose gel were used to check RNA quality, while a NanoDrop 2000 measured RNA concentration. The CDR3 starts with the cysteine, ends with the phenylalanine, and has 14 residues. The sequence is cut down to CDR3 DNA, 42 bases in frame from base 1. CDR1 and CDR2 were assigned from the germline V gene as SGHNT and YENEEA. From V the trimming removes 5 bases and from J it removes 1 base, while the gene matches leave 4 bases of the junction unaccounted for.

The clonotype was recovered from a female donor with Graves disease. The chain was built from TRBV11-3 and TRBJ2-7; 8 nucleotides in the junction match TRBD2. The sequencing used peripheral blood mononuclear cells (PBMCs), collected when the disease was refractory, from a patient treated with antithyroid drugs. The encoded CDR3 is CASSQRERSYEQYF. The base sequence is TGTGCCAGCAGCCAGCGGGAGAGATCCTACGAGCAGTACTTC.